This is a list of T cell receptor beta chains from one sample in a study of CD8 T cells in Susac syndrome. MiXCR, applied by TCRdb to the immunoSEQ multiplex PCR reads, yields one record per CDR3 protein. The sample has 150,000 to 250,000 distinct CDR3 sequences, over 90% seen once. Sequencing input: CD4+ T cells from PBMCs. The receptors derive from a human donor with multiple sclerosis. Both conserved end residues are part of each CDR3. The D gene is left open where the match is weak.

DNA,CDR3,J,V,D
TGTGCCAGTGGGGGACAGCCCCAGCATTTT,CASGGQPQHF,TRBJ1-5,TRBV19,.
TGCAGTGCCAAATCACCCGGGGGGACTGAAGCTTTCTTT,CSAKSPGGTEAFF,TRBJ1-1,TRBV20-1,.
TGTGCCTGGAGTCCGGGCCTGCACGGGACGCAGTATTTT,CAWSPGLHGTQYF,TRBJ2-3,TRBV30,.
TGTGCCACCAGTGATAAGCGGATACGCTACAATGAGCAGTTCTTC,CATSDKRIRYNEQFF,TRBJ2-1,TRBV24-1,.
TGTGCCAGCTATACTAGCGGAGATACGCAGTATTTT,CASYTSGDTQYF,TRBJ2-3,TRBV12-3/TRBV12-4,TRBD2
TGTGCCAGCAGTTCCGCCCAGGGAAGCATTCAGTACTTC,CASSSAQGSIQYF,TRBJ2-4,TRBV28,.
TGTGCCGGAAACCTACCCAGCGGGATGTCCTACGAGCAGTACTTC,CAGNLPSGMSYEQYF,TRBJ2-7,TRBV30,TRBD2
TGCAGCGTTGGTGTCCGGACAGGGGTCGGCGAGCAGTACTTC,CSVGVRTGVGEQYF,TRBJ2-7,TRBV29-1,TRBD1
TGCGCCAGCAGCCAAGATCCGCAGGGTGGGAACACTGAAGCTTTCTTT,CASSQDPQGGNTEAFF,TRBJ1-1,TRBV4-1,.
TGTGCCAGCTCACCACGGGGACAGTTCGACACTGAAGCTTTCTTT,CASSPRGQFDTEAFF,TRBJ1-1,TRBV18,TRBD1
TGCGCCAGCAGCTTGGAGGTTTCGAAGAGTCAAGGGGCCAACGTCCTGACTTTC,CASSLEVSKSQGANVLTF,TRBJ2-6,TRBV5-1,.
TGCAGCGTCCAGGGGGCCATGGATCAGCCCCAGCATTTT,CSVQGAMDQPQHF,TRBJ1-5,TRBV29-1,TRBD1
TGTGCCAGCAGTTTATCGGGGGGGCCAAAACGGTTCTTT,CASSLSGGPKRFF,TRBJ1-1,TRBV27,.
TGTGCCAGTAGTATGGGGGACGGGACTGGTGGAGGAGAGACCCAGTACTTC,CASSMGDGTGGGETQYF,TRBJ2-5,TRBV19,.
TGTGCCAGCTCTCTCCTCGACAGGGGCTCCTACAATGAGCAGTTCTTC,CASSLLDRGSYNEQFF,TRBJ2-1,TRBV18,TRBD1
TGCAGCGGGCAGACTGGCTCTGGAAACACCATATATTTT,CSGQTGSGNTIYF,TRBJ1-3,TRBV29-1,.
TGTGCCAGCATCACCCCTATAGGTCGGCAGTACTTC,CASITPIGRQYF,TRBJ2-7,TRBV6-5,.
TGCAGTGCGGTACCGGTAGCGGGGGCTTACAATGAGCAGTTCTTC,CSAVPVAGAYNEQFF,TRBJ2-1,TRBV20-1,TRBD2